Following are 16 T cell receptor beta chains from one sample sequenced in a study of radiation and T cells in renal cell carcinoma. Repertoires were generated with immunoSEQ multiplex PCR, while TCRdb's copy carries only in-frame clones and drops some. This table has approximately 17,000 clones, about half appearing once. Treatment reported: 15 Gy SBRT to primary tumor, nephrectomy 4 weeks later. The sequencing here drew on tumor tissue, taken from a patient whose treatment included radiotherapy and nephrectomy. The receptors come from a woman aged 55-69 years with renal cell carcinoma.

CDR3 coding DNA: TGTGCCAGCAGCCCGGGACTAGCGGGATACAATGAGCAGTTCTTC. Translation: CASSPGLAGYNEQFF. The chain couples TRBV7-9 to TRBJ2-1; 13 bases are shared with TRBD2. The CDR3 covers 15 residues. Germline CDR1 reads SEHNR; CDR2 reads FQNEAQ (reference sequence). V lost 5 bases and J lost 4; bases outside the gene matches: 2.

This chain uses TRBV5-4 with TRBJ1-4, with 7 bases lining up with TRBD1. CDR3 size: 15 residues. Germline V lookup: CDR1 SGHNT, CDR2 YYREEE (reference sequence). The junction had 7 bases not matched to a gene; V was cut back by 5 bases and J by 3 bases. The CDR3 here is CASRVQGEANEKLFF. DNA for the CDR3: TGTGCCAGCAGGGTCCAGGGGGAGGCTAATGAAAAACTGTTTTTT.

J is TRBJ2-1 and V is TRBV5-1; 9 bases are shared with TRBD1. The CDR3 contains 17 residues. Germline assignment: CDR1 SGHRS and CDR2 YFSETQ. J lost 0 bases, V lost 1 base, and 5 bases had no gene match. The DNA for the CDR3 is TGCGCCAGCAGCTTGACAGGGGGCGCGGGCTCCTACAATGAGCAGTTCTTC. Translated: CASSLTGGAGSYNEQFF. Variable domain in full (rest from reference TRBV5-1 and TRBJ2-1): KAGVTQTPRYLIKTRGQQVTLSCSPISGHRSVSWYQQTPGQGLQFLFEYFSETQRNKGNFPGRFSGRQFSNSRSEMNVSTLELGDSALYLCASSLTGGAGSYNEQFFGPGTRLTVL.

The chain combines TRBV27 with TRBJ1-1, with 8 nucleotides matching TRBD1. V lost 6 bases and J lost 10; bases outside the gene matches: 4. The CDR3 runs 11 residues. The germline gives CDR1 MNHEY, CDR2 SMNVEV (reference sequence). The CDR3 nucleotides are TGTGCCAGCAGAGGACAGGGAGGAGCTTTCTTT. Its translation is CASRGQGGAFF.

The table lists this clone with a few counts. The chain employs TRBV2 and TRBJ2-7; 7 bases fit TRBD2. V shed 11 bases, J shed 6 bases, and the junction held 7 bases outside the gene matches. The CDR3 contains 11 residues. The germline V gene has CDR1 SNHLY and CDR2 FYNNEI. The CDR3 region is CAVGRGIEQYF. The CDR3, as DNA: TGTGCCGTCGGGCGGGGGATCGAGCAGTACTTC.

This clone is medium-sized (0.01 to 0.1%). The CDR3 coding sequence is TGTGCTAGTGCCTTGGGGACAGTGAATCAGCCCCAGCATTTT. It specifies CASALGTVNQPQHF. The rearrangement links TRBV12-5 to TRBJ1-5; 7 nucleotides line up with TRBD1. V was pared by 7 bases and J by 4 bases, with 7 bases of the junction left unmatched. Per the germline V gene, CDR1 is LGHNT and CDR2 is FRNRAP. This CDR3 contains 14 residues. The full variable domain, with the rest looked up from reference TRBV12-5 and TRBJ1-5, is DARVTQTPRHKVTEMGQEVTMRCQPILGHNTVFWYRQTMMQGLELLAYFRNRAPLDDSGMPKDRFSAEMPDATLATLKIQPSEPRDSAVYFCASALGTVNQPQHFGDGTRLSIL.

The gene calls are TRBV9 and TRBJ2-7, with TRBD1 matching over 8 bases. The CDR3 consists of 16 residues. After removal of 2 bases from V and 5 bases from J, the junction contained 12 bases not matched to a gene. CDR1 and CDR2 (germline): SGDLS, YYNGEE. The CDR3: CASSVSYGQGVHEQYF. The CDR3 DNA follows: TGTGCCAGCAGCGTCTCGTACGGACAGGGTGTCCACGAGCAGTACTTC.

The CDR3 DNA follows: TGCAGCGCCCAGGCCGGGACAGACTCCTACAATGAGCAGTTCTTC. This encodes CSAQAGTDSYNEQFF. The chain uses TRBV29-1 and TRBJ2-1; 7 bases map to TRBD1. CDR1 SQVTM and CDR2 ANQGSEA come from the germline V gene. Unmatched junction bases numbered 9, after V lost 7 bases and J lost 0 bases. CDR3 length equals 15 residues.

The chain couples TRBV29-1 to TRBJ2-5, with D perhaps matching TRBD2 (6 bases). V was clipped by 0 bases and J by 0 bases, with 17 bases between them. The germline gives CDR1 SQVTM, CDR2 ANQGSEA. The CDR3 has 17 amino acids. CDR3 nucleotide sequence: TGCAGCGTTGAAGATCGGCCAGGGACTCTTAACCAAGAGACCCAGTACTTC. Amino acid sequence: CSVEDRPGTLNQETQYF.

The V call is TRBV5-6, the J call TRBJ2-5; no clear D. Germline CDR1 SGHDT, CDR2 YYEEEE. There are 12 residues in the CDR3. Trimming took 1 base from V and 5 from J, leaving 6 bases between them. The DNA for the CDR3 is TGTGCCAGCAGCTTGTGGTTGGAGACCCAGTACTTC. Translating gives CASSLWLETQYF.

V gene TRBV5-8 combines with J gene TRBJ2-1; 7 bases are a match to TRBD1. The CDR3 is 16 residues long. Germline CDR1 reads SGHTS; CDR2 reads YDEGEE. V lost 5 bases to trimming and J lost 0 bases; unmatched junction nucleotides: 8. In nucleotides, the CDR3 is TGTGCCAGCAGACTACGACAGGGAAGCTCCTACAATGAGCAGTTCTTC. Its translation is CASRLRQGSSYNEQFF.

This clone occurred once. The chain uses TRBV28 and TRBJ1-2, with 9 bases that match TRBD1. V shed 4 bases, J shed 3 bases, and the junction held 12 bases outside the gene matches. In germline, CDR1 is MDHEN, CDR2 SYDVKM. This CDR3 spans 17 amino acids. The CDR3 here is CASSSNDPRQGDYGYTF. CDR3 nucleotide sequence: TGTGCCAGCAGTTCCAATGACCCCCGACAGGGGGACTATGGCTACACCTTC.

The V and J genes are TRBV11-2 and TRBJ1-1; maybe TRBD1 (5 bases). Trimming cost V 6 bases and J 3 bases, with 20 bases left between them. The CDR3 runs to 16 residues. Germline CDR1 is SGHAT and CDR2 is FQNNGV. CDR3 in amino acids: CASRKWAGSKDTEAFF. In DNA, the CDR3 is TGTGCCAGCAGGAAATGGGCAGGGTCGAAGGACACTGAAGCTTTCTTT.

This clone occurred a few times. The chain is built from TRBV7-2 and TRBJ2-7; D possibly corresponds to TRBD2 (5 bases). V lost 1 base to trimming and J lost 5 bases, with 15 bases between them. Germline V gene data show CDR1 as SGHTA and CDR2 as FQGNSA. The CDR3 has 15 amino acids. The CDR3 spells CASSLGNPEVHEQYF. Here the CDR3 DNA reads TGTGCCAGCAGCTTAGGAAATCCGGAGGTTCACGAGCAGTACTTC.

V gene TRBV6-5 combines with J gene TRBJ1-1; D remains ambiguous. The CDR3 loop spans 13 amino acids. CDR1 MNHEY and CDR2 SVGAGI come from the germline V gene. V lost 4 bases, J lost 2 bases, and 8 bases lay in between. CDR3 in amino acids: CASSFRYNTEAFF. The CDR3 DNA reads TGTGCCAGCAGTTTCCGGTATAACACTGAAGCTTTCTTT.

The chain combines TRBV9 with TRBJ2-3; 8 positions match TRBD2. CDR1 SGDLS and CDR2 YYNGEE come from the germline V gene. With 3 bases clipped from V and 6 bases from J, the junction kept 9 bases outside the gene matches. This CDR3 has 15 residues. This CDR3 reads CASSADGLAGDTQYF. DNA for the CDR3: TGTGCCAGCAGCGCCGATGGACTAGCCGGGGATACGCAGTATTTT.